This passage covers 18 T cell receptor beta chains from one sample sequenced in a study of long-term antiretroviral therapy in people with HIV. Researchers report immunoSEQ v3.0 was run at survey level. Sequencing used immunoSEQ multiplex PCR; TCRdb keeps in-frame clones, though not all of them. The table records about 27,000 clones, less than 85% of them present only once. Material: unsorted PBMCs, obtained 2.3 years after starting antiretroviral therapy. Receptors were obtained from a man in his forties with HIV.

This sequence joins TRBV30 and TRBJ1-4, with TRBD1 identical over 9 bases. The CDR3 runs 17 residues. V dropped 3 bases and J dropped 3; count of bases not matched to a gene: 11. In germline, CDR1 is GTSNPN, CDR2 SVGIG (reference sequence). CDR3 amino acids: CAWSWDRDWTANEKLFF. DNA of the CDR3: TGTGCCTGGAGCTGGGACAGGGATTGGACAGCTAATGAAAAACTGTTTTTT.

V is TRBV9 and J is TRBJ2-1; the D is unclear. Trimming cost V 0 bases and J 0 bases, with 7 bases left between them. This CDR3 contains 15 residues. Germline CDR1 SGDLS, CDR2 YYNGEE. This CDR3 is CASSVGRASYNEQFF. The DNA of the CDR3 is TGTGCCAGCAGCGTAGGTCGGGCCTCCTACAATGAGCAGTTCTTC. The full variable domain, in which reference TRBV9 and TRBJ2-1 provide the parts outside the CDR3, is DSGVTQTPKHLITATGQRVTLRCSPRSGDLSVYWYQQSLDQGLQFLIQYYNGEERAKGNILERFSAQQFPDLHSELNLSSLELGDSALYFCASSVGRASYNEQFFGPGTRLTVL.

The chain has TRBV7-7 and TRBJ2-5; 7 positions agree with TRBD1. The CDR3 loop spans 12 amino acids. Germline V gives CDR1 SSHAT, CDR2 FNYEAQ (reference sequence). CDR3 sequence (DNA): TGTGCTAGTCAGGGGGAAGGGGAGACCCAGTACTTC. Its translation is CASQGEGETQYF.

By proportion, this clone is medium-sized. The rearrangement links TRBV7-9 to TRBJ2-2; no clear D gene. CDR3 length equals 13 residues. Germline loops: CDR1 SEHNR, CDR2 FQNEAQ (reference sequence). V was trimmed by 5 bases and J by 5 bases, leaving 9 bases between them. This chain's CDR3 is CASSDTVTGELFF. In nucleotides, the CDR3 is TGTGCCAGCAGCGACACGGTGACCGGGGAGCTGTTTTTT.

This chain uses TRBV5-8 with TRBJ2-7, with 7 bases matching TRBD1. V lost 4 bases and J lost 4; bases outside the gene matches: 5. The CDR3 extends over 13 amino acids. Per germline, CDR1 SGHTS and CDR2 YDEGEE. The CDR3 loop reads CASSTGESYEQYF. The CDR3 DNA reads TGTGCCAGCAGCACAGGGGAGAGTTACGAGCAGTACTTC.

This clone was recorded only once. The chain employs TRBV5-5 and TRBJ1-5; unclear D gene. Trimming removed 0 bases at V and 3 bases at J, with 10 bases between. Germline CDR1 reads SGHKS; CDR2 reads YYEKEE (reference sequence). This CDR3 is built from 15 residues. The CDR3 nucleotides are TGTGCCAGCAGCTTGGCCATGGCAGACAATCAGCCCCAGCATTTT. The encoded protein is CASSLAMADNQPQHF.

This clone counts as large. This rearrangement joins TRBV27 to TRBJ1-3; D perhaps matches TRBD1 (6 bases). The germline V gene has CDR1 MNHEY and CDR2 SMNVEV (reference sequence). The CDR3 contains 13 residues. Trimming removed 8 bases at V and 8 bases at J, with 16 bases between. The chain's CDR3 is CASRRVPGDTIYF. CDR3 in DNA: TGTGCCAGCCGAAGGGTCCCAGGGGACACCATATATTTT.

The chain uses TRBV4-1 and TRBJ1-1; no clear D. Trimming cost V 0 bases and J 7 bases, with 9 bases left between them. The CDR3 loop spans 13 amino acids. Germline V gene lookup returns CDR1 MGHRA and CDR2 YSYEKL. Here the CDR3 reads CASSQEALSEAFF. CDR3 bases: TGCGCCAGCAGCCAAGAGGCGCTCAGTGAAGCTTTCTTT.

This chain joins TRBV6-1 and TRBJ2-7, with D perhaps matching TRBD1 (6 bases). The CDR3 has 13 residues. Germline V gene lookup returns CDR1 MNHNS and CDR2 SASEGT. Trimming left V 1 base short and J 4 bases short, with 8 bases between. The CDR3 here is CASSEGDKYEQYF. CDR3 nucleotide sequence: TGTGCCAGCAGTGAAGGGGACAAGTACGAGCAGTACTTC.

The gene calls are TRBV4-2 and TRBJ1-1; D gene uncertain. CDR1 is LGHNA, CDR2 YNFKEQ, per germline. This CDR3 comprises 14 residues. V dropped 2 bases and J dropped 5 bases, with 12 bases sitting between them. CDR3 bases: TGTGCCAGCAGCCAAATGCAGACCGAAACTGAAGCTTTCTTT. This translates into CASSQMQTETEAFF.

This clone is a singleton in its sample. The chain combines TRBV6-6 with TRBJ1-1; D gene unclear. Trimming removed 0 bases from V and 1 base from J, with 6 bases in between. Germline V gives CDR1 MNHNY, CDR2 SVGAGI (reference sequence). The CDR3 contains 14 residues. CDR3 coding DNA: TGTGCCAGCAGTTACTCACGAAAGAACACTGAAGCTTTCTTT. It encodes CASSYSRKNTEAFF.

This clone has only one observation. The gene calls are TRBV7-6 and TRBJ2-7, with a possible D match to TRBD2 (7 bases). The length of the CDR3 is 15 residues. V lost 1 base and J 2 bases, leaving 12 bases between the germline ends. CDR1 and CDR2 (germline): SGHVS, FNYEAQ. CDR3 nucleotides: TGTGCCAGCAGCTTAGGCGGGGGCTCTACCTACGAGCAGTACTTC. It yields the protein CASSLGGGSTYEQYF.

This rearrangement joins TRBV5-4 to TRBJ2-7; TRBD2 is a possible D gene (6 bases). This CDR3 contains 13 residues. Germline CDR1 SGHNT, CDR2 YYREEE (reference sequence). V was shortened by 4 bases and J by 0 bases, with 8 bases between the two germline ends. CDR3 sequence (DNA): TGTGCCAGCAGCGGGGGGACCTCCTACGAGCAGTACTTC. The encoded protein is CASSGGTSYEQYF.

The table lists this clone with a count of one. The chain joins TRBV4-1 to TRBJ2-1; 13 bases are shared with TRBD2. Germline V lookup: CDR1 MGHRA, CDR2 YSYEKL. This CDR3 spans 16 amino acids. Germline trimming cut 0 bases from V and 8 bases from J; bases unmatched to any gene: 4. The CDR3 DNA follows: TGCGCCAGCAGCCAAGAAGGGACTAGCGGGGTTCATGAGCAGTTCTTC. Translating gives CASSQEGTSGVHEQFF.

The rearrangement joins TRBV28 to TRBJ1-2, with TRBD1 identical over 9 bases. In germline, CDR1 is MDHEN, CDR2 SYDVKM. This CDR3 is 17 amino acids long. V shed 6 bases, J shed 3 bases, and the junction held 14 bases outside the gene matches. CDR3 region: CASSFPPGQGRDYGYTF. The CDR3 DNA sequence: TGTGCCAGCAGCTTCCCCCCGGGACAGGGTAGAGACTATGGCTACACCTTC.

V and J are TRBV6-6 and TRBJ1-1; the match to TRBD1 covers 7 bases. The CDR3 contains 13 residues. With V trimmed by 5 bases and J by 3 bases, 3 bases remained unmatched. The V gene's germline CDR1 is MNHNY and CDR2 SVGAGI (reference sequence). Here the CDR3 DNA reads TGTGCCAGCAGTCCGGGACAGCACACTGAAGCTTTCTTT. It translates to CASSPGQHTEAFF.

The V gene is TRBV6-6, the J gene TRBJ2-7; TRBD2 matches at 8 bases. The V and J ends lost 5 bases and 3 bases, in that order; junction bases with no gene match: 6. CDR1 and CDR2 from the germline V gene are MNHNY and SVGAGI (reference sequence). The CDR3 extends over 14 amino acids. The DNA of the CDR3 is TGTGCCAGCAGTCTCAGCGGGAGTCTCTACGAGCAGTACTTC. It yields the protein CASSLSGSLYEQYF.

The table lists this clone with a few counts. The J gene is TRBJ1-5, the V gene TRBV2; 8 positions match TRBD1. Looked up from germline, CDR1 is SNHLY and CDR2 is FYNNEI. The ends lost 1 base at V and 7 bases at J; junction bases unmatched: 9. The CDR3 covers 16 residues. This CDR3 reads CASSEVPGQARQPQHF. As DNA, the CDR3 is TGTGCCAGCAGTGAAGTCCCGGGACAGGCCAGACAGCCCCAGCATTTT.